Following are 25 T cell receptor beta chains from one sample sequenced in a study of cytotoxic CD8 clonotypes in ibrutinib-treated CLL. The protocol was immunoSEQ multiplex PCR, while the TCRdb copy is restricted to in-frame clones and leaves out a portion. The data hold some 63,000 clones, with 90% observed a single time. The specimen comprised PBMCs, sampled after 12 months of ibrutinib treatment. These receptor sequences come from a human donor with chronic lymphocytic leukemia.

This clone was detected only once. J is TRBJ1-2 and V is TRBV29-1; no reliable D call. Germline V gene data show CDR1 as SQVTM and CDR2 as ANQGSEA. V gave up 5 bases and J gave up 8 bases, with 12 bases separating them. This CDR3 is 11 amino acids long. CDR3 DNA: TGCAGCGTTCCCCAAGGATTCGGCTACACCTTC. Encoded protein: CSVPQGFGYTF.

The CDR3 DNA is TGTGCCAGTAGGCGCGGGACGAACACCGGGGAGCTGTTTTTT. Encoded protein: CASRRGTNTGELFF. The chain combines TRBV19 with TRBJ2-2, with a possible D match to TRBD2 (6 bases). The V and J ends lost 6 bases and 0 bases respectively, with 8 bases between them. The CDR3 extends over 14 amino acids. Germline V CDR1 and CDR2: LNHDA, SQIVND (reference sequence). Based on the CDR3 plus reference TRBV19 and TRBJ2-2, the full variable domain is DGGITQSPKYLFRKEGQNVTLSCEQNLNHDAMYWYRQDPGQGLRLIYYSQIVNDFQKGDIAEGYSVSREKKESFPLTVTSAQKNPTAFYLCASRRGTNTGELFFGEGSRLTVL.

The chain combines TRBV6-6 with TRBJ2-5; tentative D call: TRBD2 (5 bases). This CDR3 has 14 amino acids. Trimming cost V 4 bases and J 5 bases, with 14 bases left between them. Germline V CDR1 and CDR2: MNHNY, SVGAGI (reference sequence). CDR3 bases: TGTGCCAGCAGTTCCGGACTGACTCGGGAGACCCAGTACTTC. Translating it yields CASSSGLTRETQYF.

V and J are TRBV5-6 and TRBJ1-2; a possible D gene is TRBD1 (5 bases). V dropped 2 bases and J dropped 8 bases, with 16 bases sitting between them. This CDR3 has 14 residues. The germline gives CDR1 SGHDT, CDR2 YYEEEE. The CDR3 reads CASSFSTGTGGYTF. In DNA, the CDR3 is TGTGCCAGCAGCTTTTCCACCGGGACGGGCGGCTACACCTTC.

The chain has TRBV7-2 and TRBJ1-2; D perhaps matches TRBD1 (6 bases). The CDR3 sequence is 15 residues long. The V gene lost 1 base and the J gene lost 4 bases, with 13 bases spanning the gap. Germline V gives CDR1 SGHTA, CDR2 FQGNSA. DNA for the CDR3: TGTGCCAGCAGCTTAGGGGGGCACATACTCTATGGCTACACCTTC. It is translated as CASSLGGHILYGYTF.

The chain combines TRBV27 with TRBJ2-1; D may be TRBD1 or TRBD2 (5 bases each). The germline V and J ends were trimmed by 5 bases and 0 bases, with 20 bases remaining between them. Per germline, CDR1 MNHEY and CDR2 SMNVEV (reference sequence). CDR3 size: 18 residues. This CDR3 reads CASSLRPGATFSYNEQFF. The CDR3 DNA sequence: TGTGCCAGCAGTCTACGCCCCGGGGCTACCTTCTCCTACAATGAGCAGTTCTTC.

V usage is TRBV6-6 and J usage is TRBJ1-5, with a weak D call TRBD1 (6 bases). This CDR3 has 16 residues. Germline lookup yields CDR1 MNHNY and CDR2 SVGAGI (reference sequence). V was trimmed by 7 bases and J by 2 bases, leaving 18 bases between them. The CDR3 DNA sequence: TGTGCCAGCACCTACTCCCCCGGGGGCGGCAATCAGCCCCAGCATTTT. Translation gives CASTYSPGGGNQPQHF.

CDR3 in amino acids: CASSLGRGAETQYF. Written as DNA, the CDR3 is TGTGCCAGCAGCTTAGGTCGAGGGGCCGAGACCCAGTACTTC. The V gene is TRBV11-1, the J gene TRBJ2-5, with D possibly called TRBD1 or TRBD2 (5 bases each). Looked up from germline, CDR1 is SGHAT and CDR2 is FQDESV (reference sequence). V lost 1 base and J 5 bases, leaving 11 bases between the germline ends. This CDR3 contains 14 residues.

The chain couples TRBV28 to TRBJ2-2; tentative D call: TRBD1 (5 bases). This CDR3 comprises 17 residues. V gave up 2 bases and J gave up 2 bases, with 15 bases separating them. CDR1 and CDR2 (germline): MDHEN, SYDVKM. CDR3 coding DNA: TGTGCCAGCAGTTTAGGGCAGGGTTACTTTAACACCGGGGAGCTGTTTTTT. Amino acid sequence: CASSLGQGYFNTGELFF. Full variable domain (missing parts from reference TRBV28 and TRBJ2-2): DVKVTQSSRYLVKRTGEKVFLECVQDMDHENMFWYRQDPGLGLRLIYFSYDVKMKEKGDIPEGYSVSREKKERFSLILESASTNQTSMYLCASSLGQGYFNTGELFFGEGSRLTVL.

The chain joins TRBV6-5 to TRBJ1-2, with no clear D. The CDR3 spans 12 residues. V dropped 6 bases and J dropped 3 bases, with 8 bases sitting between them. Looked up from germline, CDR1 is MNHEY and CDR2 is SVGAGI. The CDR3 region is CASSRDDYGYTF. The CDR3 DNA reads TGTGCCAGCAGCCGAGACGACTATGGCTACACCTTC.

This clone was detected only a few times. The V gene is TRBV10-3, the J gene TRBJ1-2; tentative D call: TRBD1 (5 bases). The CDR3 is 14 residues long. The germline V and J ends were trimmed by 2 bases and 3 bases, with 10 bases remaining between them. Germline values: CDR1 ENHRY, CDR2 SYGVKD. CDR3 nucleotide sequence: TGTGCCATCAGTGAGGCGGGGGTCGACTATGGCTACACCTTC. This encodes CAISEAGVDYGYTF.

The gene calls are TRBV19 and TRBJ1-1, with a possible D match to TRBD1 (5 bases). This CDR3 region has 16 residues. V lost 5 bases, J lost 5 bases, and 21 bases lay in between. Germline V gene data show CDR1 as LNHDA and CDR2 as SQIVND (reference sequence). The CDR3 nucleotides read TGTGCCAGTAGTTTCACAGGCGATATTATCTTTACTGAAGCTTTCTTT. Translated: CASSFTGDIIFTEAFF.

The V call is TRBV19, the J call TRBJ2-4, with 7 bases that match TRBD2. The CDR3 consists of 13 residues. The J segment lost 3 bases and the V segment lost 7 bases, leaving 3 bases of the junction unmatched. Germline V gene sequence: CDR1 LNHDA, CDR2 SQIVND (reference sequence). The CDR3 DNA sequence: TGTGCCAGTAAATGGGAGGGCAAAAACATTCAGTACTTC. Translating gives CASKWEGKNIQYF.

About this clone itself: Other DNA sequences in the same sample also yield this CDR3. The rearrangement uses TRBV11-2 and TRBJ2-7; D is unclear. The CDR3 has 14 residues. With 3 bases removed from V and 0 bases from J, the gap between germline ends came to 9 bases. Germline CDR1 SGHAT, CDR2 FQNNGV. CDR3 nucleotide sequence: TGTGCCAGCAGCTTTGGGTCAGACTCCTACGAGCAGTACTTC. It yields the protein CASSFGSDSYEQYF.

This rearrangement joins TRBV19 to TRBJ1-2; D is unresolved. The length of the CDR3 is 16 residues. V was pared by 5 bases and J by 5 bases, with 21 bases between. CDR1 and CDR2 from the germline V gene are LNHDA and SQIVND (reference sequence). The CDR3 DNA is TGTGCCAGTAGTGTCCCATCTATTAGTGACCAATATGGCTACACCTTC. Encoded protein: CASSVPSISDQYGYTF. Based on the CDR3 plus reference TRBV19 and TRBJ1-2, the full variable domain is DGGITQSPKYLFRKEGQNVTLSCEQNLNHDAMYWYRQDPGQGLRLIYYSQIVNDFQKGDIAEGYSVSREKKESFPLTVTSAQKNPTAFYLCASSVPSISDQYGYTFGSGTRLTVV.

This CDR3 reads CAWRTSYEQYF. The CDR3 bases are TGTGCCTGGAGGACAAGCTACGAGCAGTACTTC. V and J are TRBV30 and TRBJ2-7; D remains ambiguous. Germline CDR1 reads GTSNPN; CDR2 reads SVGIG (reference sequence). V dropped 3 bases and J dropped 3 bases, with 6 bases sitting between them. The CDR3 has 11 residues. Based on the CDR3 plus reference TRBV30 and TRBJ2-7, the full variable domain is SQTIHQWPATLVQPVGSPLSLECTVEGTSNPNLYWYRQAAGRGLQLLFYSVGIGQISSEVPQNLSASRPQDRQFILSSKKLLLSDSGFYLCAWRTSYEQYFGPGTRLTVT.

This clone has just one count. This sequence joins TRBV5-8 and TRBJ2-7; D ambiguous. The V end was cut by 7 bases, the J end by 5 bases, with 10 bases between. The length of the CDR3 is 11 residues. Germline-derived CDR1 and CDR2 are SGHTS and YDEGEE. CDR3 bases: TGTGCCAGCCATCGGTCAAACGAGCAGTACTTC. Translated: CASHRSNEQYF.

The genes are TRBV27 and TRBJ2-7; TRBD2 is a possible D gene (7 bases). V gave up 6 bases and J gave up 2 bases, with 17 bases separating them. CDR3 size: 15 residues. Germline V gene data show CDR1 as MNHEY and CDR2 as SMNVEV (reference sequence). The DNA of the CDR3 is TGTGCCAGCAGGACCCCAGGGGCGGGGGCCTACGAGCAGTACTTC. It translates to CASRTPGAGAYEQYF.

The gene calls are TRBV6-5 and TRBJ2-4; D may be TRBD1 (6 bases). CDR3 length: 14 residues. The V end was cut by 5 bases, the J end by 6 bases, with 14 bases between. CDR1 is MNHEY, CDR2 SVGAGI, per germline. CDR3 sequence (DNA): TGTGCCAGCAGTGGACAGTCCAAACTAAACATTCAGTACTTC. Its protein product is CASSGQSKLNIQYF.

The CDR3 region is CASSKGGTLYEQYF. The DNA of the CDR3 is TGTGCCAGCAGCAAAGGTGGTACCCTCTACGAGCAGTACTTC. V usage is TRBV21-1 and J usage is TRBJ2-7. TRBV21-1 is tagged as a pseudogene. The CDR3 covers 14 residues.

The V call is TRBV29-1, the J call TRBJ1-4; D may be TRBD1 (5 bases). The CDR3 contains 13 residues. Trimming cost V 6 bases and J 4 bases, with 12 bases left between them. In germline, CDR1 is SQVTM, CDR2 ANQGSEA. DNA of the CDR3: TGCAGCGTCCATCAGGGAGGTAATGAAAAACTGTTTTTT. Amino acids: CSVHQGGNEKLFF.

The V call is TRBV7-6, the J call TRBJ2-3; D gene ambiguous. Germline CDR1 and CDR2: SGHVS and FNYEAQ. Trimming took 1 base from V and 2 from J, leaving 10 bases between them. The CDR3 has 15 residues. The DNA of the CDR3 is TGTGCCAGCAGCTTAGTGGTCAGAGACACAGATACGCAGTATTTT. Translated, it gives CASSLVVRDTDTQYF.

The rearrangement links TRBV10-3 to TRBJ2-3; possibly TRBD2 for D (5 bases). The V gene lost 2 bases and the J gene lost 0 bases, with 24 bases spanning the gap. This CDR3 region has 20 residues. The germline V gene encodes CDR1 ENHRY and CDR2 SYGVKD. The CDR3 loop reads CAISEPQEQRRSGSTDTQYF. The CDR3 nucleotides read TGTGCCATCAGTGAGCCCCAAGAACAACGACGCAGCGGAAGCACAGATACGCAGTATTTT.

The chain joins TRBV14 to TRBJ2-1, with 8 bases identical to TRBD2. In germline, CDR1 is SGHDN, CDR2 FVKESK. The CDR3 covers 14 residues. V lost 1 base and J lost 10; bases outside the gene matches: 6. CDR3 DNA sequence: TGTGCCAGCAGCCAAGGGGCGGGACTAGAAGAGCAGTTCTTC. Protein sequence: CASSQGAGLEEQFF.

The CDR3 DNA reads TGTGCCAGCAGACTAGCGGGAAACACCGGGGAGCTGTTTTTT. Protein: CASRLAGNTGELFF. J is TRBJ2-2 and V is TRBV7-3, with 10 bases lining up with TRBD2. The germline gives CDR1 SGHTA, CDR2 FQGTGA. With V trimmed by 6 bases and J by 2 bases, 0 bases remained unmatched. The CDR3 spans 14 residues.